Listed below are T cell receptor beta chains from one sample, sequenced in a study of control samples from healthy donors and cancer patients. Clones were read by immunoSEQ multiplex PCR, and TCRdb kept only the in-frame ones, dropping some. The repertoire has about 120,000 clones, 75% to 95% of them found once; the top ten carry 2.5% to 3%. The material sequenced was blood. These receptors all stem from a man aged 40-55 years in good health. Each CDR3 is given with its conserved first and last residue. The order of the fields is clone size, J gene, D gene, V gene, CDR3 DNA, CDR3 protein. The D gene is left open where the match is weak. A row's size may be missing; if present it is once, few, many or a size class.

. TRBJ2-5 TRBD1 TRBV5-1 TGCGCCAGCAGCCGGGACAGGATGAGGGAGACCCAGTACTTC CASSRDRMRETQYF
. TRBJ1-2 . TRBV29-1 TGCAGCGTTGAGGACTGGGGAAGATTCTATGGCTACACCTTC CSVEDWGRFYGYTF
. TRBJ2-7 . TRBV19 TGCCCCGAGTCCCACGAGCAGTACTTC CPESHEQYF
. TRBJ2-3 TRBD2 TRBV6-1 TGTGCCAGCAGTGAACGAGCGGGGGGGCACACAGATACGCAGTATTTT CASSERAGGHTDTQYF
. TRBJ1-2 . TRBV11-1 TGTGCCAGCAGTTCGGGACGGTCCACGGGCTACACCTTC CASSSGRSTGYTF
. TRBJ2-5 . TRBV3-1/TRBV3-2 TGTGCCAGCAGCCCGCCGAGTAGCGGTCCGAGGAAGACCCAGTACTTC CASSPPSSGPRKTQYF
. TRBJ1-2 . TRBV9 TGTGCCAGCAGCGTAGGAGGCCGGGGGGTGAACTATGGCTACACCTTC CASSVGGRGVNYGYTF
few TRBJ1-4 . TRBV5-1 TGCGCCAGCAGCGGAACCGGGACGGGTCATGAAAAACTGTTTTTT CASSGTGTGHEKLFF
once TRBJ2-3 TRBD2 TRBV5-1 TGCGCCAGCAGCCTGGAGGTGTCGGGGGGTACAGATACGCAGTATTTT CASSLEVSGGTDTQYF
. TRBJ1-3 . TRBV5-1 TGCGCCAGCAGCTCGGACGGTAGCTCTGGAAACACCATATATTTT CASSSDGSSGNTIYF